The sequence of this T cell receptor (beta chain) was determined in a study of shared clonotypes between healthy human individuals. Donors included only healthy HIV-negative adults lacking recent acute infections or vaccinations. All donors were Caucasian adults living in Nashville, Tennessee. V was clipped by 3 bases and J by 4 bases; unmatched bases: 8. This CDR3 has 15 amino acids. CDR1 is SGDLS and CDR2 is YYNGEE in the germline V gene. This clone was picked up one time. Once extracted for a subset, genomic DNA was divided evenly among several immunoSEQ plates. The assay was immunoSEQ multiplex PCR, and TCRdb's table has in-frame clones only and misses some. The table has about 2.3 million clones, 93% seen once; the top ten hold 0.35% to 0.5%.

The chain employs TRBV9 and TRBJ2-7, with TRBD1 identical over 9 bases. The sequence was collected from a man aged 18-30 years in good health. Some clones in this sample may be carry-over from other donors' samples. Sequenced: naive CD4+ T cells from PBMCs. This sample's subset: CD45RA+ positively selected. DNA of the CDR3: TGTGCCAGCAGCGGGCCGGGACAGGGCCTTTACGAGCAGTACTTC. It specifies CASSGPGQGLYEQYF.